This TCR beta chain was captured in a study of control samples from healthy donors and cancer patients. The protocol was immunoSEQ multiplex PCR, while the TCRdb copy is restricted to in-frame clones and leaves out a portion. In the table there are about 250,000 clones, over 75% of which are singletons. The V segment lost 3 bases and the J segment 8 bases; nucleotides outside the gene matches: 4. The CDR3 consists of 13 residues. Sequencing used PBMCs. This chain joins TRBV12-3 or TRBV12-4 and TRBJ2-1; the match to TRBD1 covers 7 bases. This TCR derives from a woman in her sixties or seventies with lung cancer. CDR3 region: CASSFTGVDEQFF. The CDR3 DNA is TGTGCCAGCAGTTTTACAGGGGTGGATGAGCAGTTCTTC.